Following are 19 T cell receptor beta chains from one sample sequenced in a study of T cells after yellow fever vaccination. TCRdb reprocessed the 5' RACE reads via MiXCR and lists one record per CDR3 protein. The sample holds under 600,000 distinct CDR3 sequences, roughly 14% seen once. Sequenced here: PBMCs, sampled on the day of the yellow fever booster vaccination. The receptors were gathered from a man aged 30-40 years who received the YFV17D yellow fever vaccine.

The gene calls are TRBV20-1 and TRBJ2-7, with 13 positions matching TRBD2. Germline CDR1 DFQATT, CDR2 SNEGSKA (reference sequence). The CDR3 has 14 amino acids. The trim removed 5 bases at V and 2 bases at J, leaving 3 bases unmatched. For the CDR3, the DNA is TGCAGTGCTTCGGGACTAGCGGGAACCTACGAGCAGTACTTC. Translated, it gives CSASGLAGTYEQYF.

The V call is TRBV7-2, the J call TRBJ2-1; D might be TRBD2 (5 bases). This CDR3 contains 11 residues. The V and J ends lost 4 bases and 13 bases respectively, with 11 bases between them. Germline V lookup: CDR1 SGHTA, CDR2 FQGNSA. CDR3 DNA sequence: TGTGCCAGCAGCTCGGGCCTAGCACAGTTCTTC. This sequence encodes CASSSGLAQFF.

This clonotype has only a few counts. The chain joins TRBV5-1 to TRBJ1-4, with D hard to call. The germline gives CDR1 SGHRS, CDR2 YFSETQ. There are 13 residues in the CDR3. The V end was cut by 3 bases, the J end by 8 bases, with 11 bases between. DNA of the CDR3: TGCGCCAGCAGCTCCGGCCCGCGCGAAAAACTGTTTTTT. The encoded protein is CASSSGPREKLFF.

This clonotype was counted only a few times. The chain uses TRBV19 and TRBJ1-1; no clear D gene. From germline, CDR1 is LNHDA and CDR2 SQIVND (reference sequence). The CDR3 consists of 13 residues. Trimming removed 3 bases from V and 7 bases from J, with 12 bases in between. DNA of the CDR3: TGTGCCAGTAGTATCCAGTTTAGGGATGAAGCTTTCTTT. Amino acid sequence: CASSIQFRDEAFF.

This clonotype has just a few counts. The V call is TRBV28, the J call TRBJ2-7, with D possibly matching TRBD1 (6 bases). The CDR3 is 14 residues long. The ends were cut back, 8 bases at V and 3 bases at J, with 17 bases in the middle. Germline lookup yields CDR1 MDHEN and CDR2 SYDVKM. The CDR3 sequence is CASSLRQALYEQYF. The DNA of the CDR3 is TGTGCCAGCTCTTTGAGACAGGCGCTCTACGAGCAGTACTTC.

Only a few counts were recorded for this clonotype. The chain recombines TRBV20-1 with TRBJ2-3; possibly TRBD1 for D (6 bases). Germline V lookup: CDR1 DFQATT, CDR2 SNEGSKA (reference sequence). V was cut by 7 bases and J by 1 base, with 9 bases left in between. The CDR3 runs 12 residues. The CDR3 protein is CSGAGGTDTQYF. CDR3 nucleotides: TGCAGTGGCGCAGGGGGCACAGATACGCAGTATTTT.

The sample holds a few counts of this clonotype. The chain joins TRBV7-9 to TRBJ1-1; D unclear. The CDR3 loop spans 15 amino acids. Trimming cost V 5 bases and J 1 base, with 14 bases left between them. Germline loops: CDR1 SEHNR, CDR2 FQNEAQ (reference sequence). The CDR3 DNA is TGTGCCAGCAGCCCCTGGGAGACGACGAACACTGAAGCTTTCTTT. This codes for CASSPWETTNTEAFF.

The chain combines TRBV5-1 with TRBJ2-7, with D uncertain. With 1 base removed from V and 2 bases from J, the gap between germline ends came to 16 bases. In germline, CDR1 is SGHRS, CDR2 YFSETQ. This CDR3 has 16 residues. In DNA form, the CDR3 reads TGCGCCAGCAGCTTGCAGGCTGGTAGGGTGCCCTACGAGCAGTACTTC. It codes for CASSLQAGRVPYEQYF.

As DNA, the CDR3 is TGTGCCAGCAGTTACAACATCGGGACAGGGGTCAATGAGCAGTTCTTC. Its translation: CASSYNIGTGVNEQFF. The V gene is TRBV6-5, the J gene TRBJ2-1; 10 bases align to TRBD1. Germline-derived CDR1 and CDR2 are MNHEY and SVGAGI. The CDR3 runs to 16 residues. The V and J ends lost 2 bases and 6 bases, in that order; junction bases with no gene match: 7.

This clonotype showed up just a few times. V is TRBV2 and J is TRBJ2-1; no definite D call. Trimming shortened V by 1 base and J by 9 bases, and 10 bases separated the two germline ends. CDR1 SNHLY and CDR2 FYNNEI come from the germline V gene. The CDR3 is made up of 13 amino acids. As DNA, the CDR3 is TGTGCCAGCAGTGAAGAGCGAAACAGTGAGCAGTTCTTC. Its translation is CASSEERNSEQFF.

The genes are TRBV6-6 and TRBJ2-7; D remains unclear. Germline V gene data show CDR1 as MNHNY and CDR2 as SVGAGI (reference sequence). V lost 7 bases and J 4 bases, leaving 14 bases between the germline ends. The CDR3 spans 13 residues. CDR3: CASTQGPRYEQYF. Written as DNA, the CDR3 is TGTGCCAGCACCCAAGGGCCCCGGTACGAGCAGTACTTC.

This clonotype was seen more than once but under ten times. This chain links TRBV11-1 with TRBJ1-1, with D unresolved. This CDR3 comprises 14 residues. CDR1 SGHAT and CDR2 FQDESV come from the germline V gene (reference sequence). Trimming shortened V by 8 bases and J by 1 base, and 14 bases separated the two germline ends. The CDR3 DNA reads as TGTGCCAGCTGTCGAGGACTTCCGAACACTGAAGCTTTCTTT. This encodes CASCRGLPNTEAFF. Looking up the rest from reference TRBV11-1 and TRBJ1-1 gives the full variable domain: EAEVAQSPRYKITEKSQAVAFWCDPISGHATLYWYRQILGQGPELLVQFQDESVVDDSQLPKDRFSAERLKGVDSTLKIQPAELGDSAMYLCASCRGLPNTEAFFGQGTRLTVV.

This clonotype was observed a few times. The chain uses TRBV6-5 and TRBJ2-3, with 7 bases lining up with TRBD2. This CDR3 has 15 amino acids. From germline, CDR1 is MNHEY and CDR2 SVGAGI. V dropped 2 bases and J dropped 4; count of bases not matched to a gene: 6. CDR3: CASSYGGGRADTQYF. The CDR3 region has the DNA TGTGCCAGCAGTTACGGGGGTGGGAGGGCAGATACGCAGTATTTT.

This clonotype was seen a handful of times. The J gene is TRBJ1-4, the V gene TRBV20-1; 9 bases align to TRBD1. CDR1 is DFQATT, CDR2 SNEGSKA, per germline (reference sequence). The CDR3 contains 13 residues. V lost 4 bases and J lost 7; bases outside the gene matches: 4. The CDR3 DNA sequence: TGCAGTGCTATGGGACAGGGTGGTGAAAAACTGTTTTTT. This encodes CSAMGQGGEKLFF.

The CDR3 loop is CSAVEAQETQYF. The CDR3 DNA reads TGCAGCGCAGTAGAGGCCCAAGAGACCCAGTACTTC. The chain couples TRBV29-1 to TRBJ2-5; unclear D gene. Between the trimmed V and J ends, which lost 7 bases and 1 base, there was a span of 10 bases. The CDR3 has 12 residues. Looked up from germline, CDR1 is SQVTM and CDR2 is ANQGSEA. Combining the CDR3 with reference TRBV29-1 and TRBJ2-5 gives the whole variable domain SAVISQKPSRDICQRGTSLTIQCQVDSQVTMMFWYRQQPGQSLTLIATANQGSEATYESGFVIDKFPISRPNLTFSTLTVSNMSPEDSSIYLCSAVEAQETQYFGPGTRLLVL.

This clonotype turned up a few times. The chain carries TRBV7-9 and TRBJ2-4, with 7 nucleotides matching TRBD1. Germline lookup yields CDR1 SEHNR and CDR2 FQNEAQ (reference sequence). The CDR3 covers 16 residues. The J segment lost 3 bases and the V segment lost 2 bases, leaving 7 bases of the junction unmatched. CDR3 loop: CASSLFLGQFKNIQYF. The CDR3 DNA follows: TGTGCCAGCAGCTTATTTTTGGGACAGTTCAAAAACATTCAGTACTTC.

The chain joins TRBV30 to TRBJ2-1; 11 bases map to TRBD2. The CDR3 is made up of 17 amino acids. V shed 2 bases, J shed 5 bases, and the junction held 11 bases outside the gene matches. CDR1 GTSNPN and CDR2 SVGIG come from the germline V gene (reference sequence). CDR3 nucleotides: TGTGCCTGGAGTACAATTTTAGCGGGAGGGCTGGACAATGAGCAGTTCTTC. Translating it yields CAWSTILAGGLDNEQFF.

The chain links TRBV7-2 to TRBJ2-7; no definite D call. Germline assignment: CDR1 SGHTA and CDR2 FQGNSA. The V end lost 1 base, the J end lost 4 bases, and 11 bases lay between the germline ends. This CDR3 is built from 14 residues. CDR3: CASSLDVLGYEQYF. DNA of the CDR3: TGTGCCAGCAGCTTAGACGTCTTAGGATACGAGCAGTACTTC.

The table lists this clonotype with a few counts. This chain links TRBV6-2 or TRBV6-3 with TRBJ2-3, with D possibly matching TRBD2 (5 bases). With 4 bases removed from V and 2 bases from J, the gap between germline ends came to 19 bases. The V gene's germline CDR1 is MNHEY and CDR2 SVGEGT. The CDR3 contains 17 residues. CDR3 residues: CASSSHASLILTDTQYF. The CDR3 nucleotides read TGTGCCAGCAGTTCTCATGCTAGCCTAATCCTCACAGATACGCAGTATTTT.